In this sample, the clone carrying this T cell receptor (beta chain) turned up a few times. Its cognate antigen is unknown. This sample is drawn from a study of tumor and adjacent non-tumor tissue in lung cancer. For the study at large: Each sample yielded millions of productive TCRbeta reads on average.

The template was RNA from unsorted bulk tissue. Donors were chemotherapy-naive, newly diagnosed lung cancer surgical patients in China, August–late 2014. General study findings and limits: Tumor repertoires had a smaller top 100 clone share than normal lung.

A modified ARM-PCR protocol with three rounds of nested PCR amplified TCRbeta. TCRdb ran MiXCR on the multiplex PCR reads and lists one entry per CDR3 protein. Here the sample spans more than 75,000 distinct CDR3 sequences, 55% to 70% being singletons. The CDR3 length is 14 residues. Germline V gene data show CDR1 as MNHNS and CDR2 as SASEGT. V gene TRBV6-1 combines with J gene TRBJ2-2; D is unresolved. The sequence was obtained from a woman aged 65 to 85 with non-small cell lung cancer. The sequenced sample consisted of lung tumor tissue. The CDR3 loop is CAISLQTNTGELFF. The CDR3 bases are TGTGCGATCTCCCTCCAGACCAACACCGGGGAGCTGTTTTTT.